This T cell receptor (beta chain) derives from a study of monozygotic twins with inflammatory bowel disease. This CDR3 is built from 20 residues. Germline V gene data show CDR1 as MNHNS and CDR2 as SASEGT. Each TCR library consumed around 3.5 ug of total RNA. For each CDR3 protein, TCRdb gives one entry from its re-call of the 5' RACE reads, without DNA. The repertoire table contains 88,000 or so distinct CDR3 sequences. Study conclusions and caveats: Immunosuppressive treatments differing between patients may have added repertoire variability.

Concerning this clonotype itself: Antigen unknown.

The sample consisted of blood. The rearrangement links TRBV6-1 to TRBJ2-2; the D gene TCRdb calls, TRBD1, cannot be checked with no DNA. The TCR sequence derives from a human donor with ulcerative colitis or Crohn's disease, or a healthy co-twin of an affected twin (not recorded which). CDR3 loop: CASSEVPGTGAGVSTGELFF.